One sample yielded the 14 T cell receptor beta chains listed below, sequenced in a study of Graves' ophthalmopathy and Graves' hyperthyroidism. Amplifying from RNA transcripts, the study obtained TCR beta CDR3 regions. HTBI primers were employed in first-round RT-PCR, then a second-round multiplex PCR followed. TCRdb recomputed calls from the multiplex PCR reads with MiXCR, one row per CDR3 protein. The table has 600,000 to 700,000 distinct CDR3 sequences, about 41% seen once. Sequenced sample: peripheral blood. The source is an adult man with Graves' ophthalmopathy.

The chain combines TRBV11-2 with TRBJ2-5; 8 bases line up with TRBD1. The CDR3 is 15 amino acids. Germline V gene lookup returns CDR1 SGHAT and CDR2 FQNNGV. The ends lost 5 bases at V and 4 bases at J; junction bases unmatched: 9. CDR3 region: CASSPTGTGSETQYF. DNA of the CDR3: TGTGCCAGCAGCCCGACCGGGACAGGCTCAGAGACCCAGTACTTC.

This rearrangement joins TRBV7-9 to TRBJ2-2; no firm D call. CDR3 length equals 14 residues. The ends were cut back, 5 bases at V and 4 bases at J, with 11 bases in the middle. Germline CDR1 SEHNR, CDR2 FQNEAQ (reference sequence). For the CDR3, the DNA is TGTGCCAGCAGCCCAACACCAACCACCGGGGAGCTGTTTTTT. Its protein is CASSPTPTTGELFF.

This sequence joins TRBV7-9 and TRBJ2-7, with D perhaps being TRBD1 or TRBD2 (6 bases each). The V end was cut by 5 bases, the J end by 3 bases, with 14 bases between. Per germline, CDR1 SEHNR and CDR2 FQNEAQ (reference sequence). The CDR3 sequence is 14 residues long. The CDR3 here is CASSRGGGGYEQYF. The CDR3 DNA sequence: TGTGCCAGCAGCCGAGGGGGAGGAGGCTACGAGCAGTACTTC.

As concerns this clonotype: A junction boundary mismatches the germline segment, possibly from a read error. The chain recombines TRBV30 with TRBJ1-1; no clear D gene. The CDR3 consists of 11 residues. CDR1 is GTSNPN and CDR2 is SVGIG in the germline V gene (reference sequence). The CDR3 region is CAWSENSEAFF. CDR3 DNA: TGTGCCTGGAGTGAGAACTCTGAAGCTTTCTTT.

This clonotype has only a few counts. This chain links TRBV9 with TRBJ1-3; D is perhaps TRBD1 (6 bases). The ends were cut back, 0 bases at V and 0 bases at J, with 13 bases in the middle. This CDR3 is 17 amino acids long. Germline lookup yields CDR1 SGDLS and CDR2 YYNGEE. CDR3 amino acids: CASSVDPTGSSGNTIYF. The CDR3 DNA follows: TGTGCCAGCAGCGTAGATCCAACAGGGAGCTCTGGAAACACCATATATTTT.

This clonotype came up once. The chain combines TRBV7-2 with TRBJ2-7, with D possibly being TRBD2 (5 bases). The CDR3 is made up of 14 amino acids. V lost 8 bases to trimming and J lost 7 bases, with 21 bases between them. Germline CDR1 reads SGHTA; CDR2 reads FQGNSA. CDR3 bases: TGTGCCAGCGGAAGTACGCGGGCACACAATGAGCAGTACTTC. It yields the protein CASGSTRAHNEQYF. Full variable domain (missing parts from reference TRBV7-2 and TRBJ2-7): GAGVSQSPSNKVTEKGKDVELRCDPISGHTALYWYRQSLGQGLEFLIYFQGNSAPDKSGLPSDRFSAERTGGSVSTLTIQRTQQEDSAVYLCASGSTRAHNEQYFGPGTRLTVT.

In DNA form, the CDR3 reads TGTGCCGCTAGCGGACGGAACACCGGGGAGCTGTTTTTT. It specifies CAASGRNTGELFF. The genes are TRBV25-1 and TRBJ2-2, with 7 positions matching TRBD2. Looked up from germline, CDR1 is MGHDK and CDR2 is SYGVNS. The CDR3 contains 13 residues. Trimming took 11 bases from V and 1 from J; bases not matched to a gene: 4.

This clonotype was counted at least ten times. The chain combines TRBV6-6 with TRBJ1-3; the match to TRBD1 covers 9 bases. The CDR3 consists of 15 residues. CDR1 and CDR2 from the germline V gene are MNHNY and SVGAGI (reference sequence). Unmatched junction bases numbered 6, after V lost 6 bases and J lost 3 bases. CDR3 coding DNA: TGTGCCAGCAGCAGGGACAGGGAAAGTGGAAACACCATATATTTT. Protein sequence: CASSRDRESGNTIYF.

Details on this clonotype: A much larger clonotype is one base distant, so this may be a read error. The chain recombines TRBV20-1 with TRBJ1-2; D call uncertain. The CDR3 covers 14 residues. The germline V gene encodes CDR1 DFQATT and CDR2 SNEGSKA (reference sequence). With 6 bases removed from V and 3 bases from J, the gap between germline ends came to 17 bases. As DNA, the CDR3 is TGCAGTGCCCTGATAAGTCCGGGAGACTATGGCTACACCTTC. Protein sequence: CSALISPGDYGYTF.

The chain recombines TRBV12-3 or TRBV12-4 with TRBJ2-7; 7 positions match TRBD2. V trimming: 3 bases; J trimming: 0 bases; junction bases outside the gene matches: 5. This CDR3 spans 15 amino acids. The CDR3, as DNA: TGTGCCAGCAGTTTTCGGGAGCGGGGCTCCTACGAGCAGTACTTC. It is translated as CASSFRERGSYEQYF.

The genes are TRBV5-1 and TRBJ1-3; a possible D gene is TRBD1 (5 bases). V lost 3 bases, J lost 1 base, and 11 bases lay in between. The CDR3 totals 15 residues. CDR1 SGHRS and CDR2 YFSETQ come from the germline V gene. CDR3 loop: CASSSSSGSGNTIYF. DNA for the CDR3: TGCGCCAGCAGCTCATCGTCAGGGTCTGGAAACACCATATATTTT.

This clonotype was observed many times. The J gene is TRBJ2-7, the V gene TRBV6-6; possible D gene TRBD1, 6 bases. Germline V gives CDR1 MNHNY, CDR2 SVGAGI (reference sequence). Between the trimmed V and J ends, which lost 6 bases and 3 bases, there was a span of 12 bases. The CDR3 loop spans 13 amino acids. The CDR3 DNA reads TGTGCCAGCAGCCTGGGACATCACTACGAGCAGTACTTC. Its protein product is CASSLGHHYEQYF.

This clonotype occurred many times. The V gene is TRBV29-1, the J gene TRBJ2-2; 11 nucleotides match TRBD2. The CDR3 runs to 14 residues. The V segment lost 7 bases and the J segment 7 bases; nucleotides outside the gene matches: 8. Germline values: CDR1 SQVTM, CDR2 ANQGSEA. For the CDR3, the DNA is TGCAGCGCCGTTAGCGGGAGGGCCGGCGGGGAGCTGTTTTTT. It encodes CSAVSGRAGGELFF.

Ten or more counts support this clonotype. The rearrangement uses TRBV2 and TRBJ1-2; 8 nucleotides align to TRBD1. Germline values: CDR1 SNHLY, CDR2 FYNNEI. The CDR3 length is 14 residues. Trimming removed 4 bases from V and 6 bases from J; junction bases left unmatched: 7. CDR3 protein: CASSARGRINGYTF. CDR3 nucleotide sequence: TGTGCCAGCAGTGCCAGGGGGCGGATAAATGGCTACACCTTC.